The clone carrying this TCR beta chain has ten or more counts. With 5 bases removed from V and 0 bases from J, the gap between germline ends came to 9 bases. Germline V gene sequence: CDR1 SGHTA, CDR2 FQGNSA. This CDR3 region has 14 residues. This specimen belongs to a study of neurological immune-mediated disorders. The cDNA was generated through 5'RACE incorporating 10-nucleotide random UMIs. MiXCR, run by TCRdb on the 5' RACE reads, gives a single entry per CDR3 protein. The sample carries some 29,000 distinct CDR3 sequences, less than 8.5% recorded once. 2 million unsorted PBMCs were stored in RNAlater at -80 °C before RNA extraction.

The chain has TRBV7-2 and TRBJ2-3; D not certain. Source material: PBMCs. The source is a woman aged 45-60 years in good health. The CDR3, as DNA: TGTGCCAGCAGCCCGCCCTACAGCACAGATACGCAGTATTTT. Amino acid sequence: CASSPPYSTDTQYF. Full variable domain (rest looked up from reference TRBV7-2 and TRBJ2-3): GAGVSQSPSNKVTEKGKDVELRCDPISGHTALYWYRQSLGQGLEFLIYFQGNSAPDKSGLPSDRFSAERTGGSVSTLTIQRTQQEDSAVYLCASSPPYSTDTQYFGPGTRLTVL.